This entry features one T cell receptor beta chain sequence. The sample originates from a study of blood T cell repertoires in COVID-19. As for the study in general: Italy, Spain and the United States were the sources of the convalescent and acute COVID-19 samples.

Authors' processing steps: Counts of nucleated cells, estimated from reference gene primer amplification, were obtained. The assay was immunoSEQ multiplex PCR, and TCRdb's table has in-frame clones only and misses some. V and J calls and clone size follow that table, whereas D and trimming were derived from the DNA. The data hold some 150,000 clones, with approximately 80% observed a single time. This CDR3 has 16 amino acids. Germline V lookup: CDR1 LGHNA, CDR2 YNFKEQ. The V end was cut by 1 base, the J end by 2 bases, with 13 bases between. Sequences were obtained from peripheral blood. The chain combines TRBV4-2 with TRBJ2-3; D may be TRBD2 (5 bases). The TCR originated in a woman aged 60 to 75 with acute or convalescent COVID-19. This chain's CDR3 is CASSQGSALATDTQYF. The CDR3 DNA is TGTGCCAGCAGCCAAGGGTCGGCGCTAGCCACAGATACGCAGTATTTT.